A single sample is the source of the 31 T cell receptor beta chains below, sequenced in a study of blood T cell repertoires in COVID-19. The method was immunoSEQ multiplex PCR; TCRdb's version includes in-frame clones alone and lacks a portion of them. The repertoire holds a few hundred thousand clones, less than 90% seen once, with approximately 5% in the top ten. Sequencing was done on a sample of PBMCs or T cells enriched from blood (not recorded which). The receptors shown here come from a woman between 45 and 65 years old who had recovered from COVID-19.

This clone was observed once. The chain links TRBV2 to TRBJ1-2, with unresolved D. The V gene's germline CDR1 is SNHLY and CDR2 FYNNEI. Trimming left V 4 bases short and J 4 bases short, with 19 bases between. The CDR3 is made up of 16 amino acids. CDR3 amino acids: CASSGVVGSHAYGYTF. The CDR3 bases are TGTGCCAGCAGTGGCGTGGTGGGCAGCCACGCCTATGGCTACACCTTC.

The chain's CDR3 is CASSRSGGPPDTQYF. CDR3 DNA: TGTGCCAGCAGCCGTAGCGGGGGGCCTCCAGATACGCAGTATTTT. V usage is TRBV6-5 and J usage is TRBJ2-3, with TRBD2 matching over 10 bases. The trim removed 6 bases at V and 4 bases at J, leaving 7 bases unmatched. The CDR3 runs 15 residues. CDR1 is MNHEY and CDR2 is SVGAGI in the germline V gene.

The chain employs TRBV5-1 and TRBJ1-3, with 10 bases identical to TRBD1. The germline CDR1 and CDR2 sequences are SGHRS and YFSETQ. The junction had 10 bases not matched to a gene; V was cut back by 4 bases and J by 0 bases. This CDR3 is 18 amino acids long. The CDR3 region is CASSLNPGQGISGNTIYF. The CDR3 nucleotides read TGCGCCAGCAGCCTAAATCCGGGACAGGGGATCTCTGGAAACACCATATATTTT.

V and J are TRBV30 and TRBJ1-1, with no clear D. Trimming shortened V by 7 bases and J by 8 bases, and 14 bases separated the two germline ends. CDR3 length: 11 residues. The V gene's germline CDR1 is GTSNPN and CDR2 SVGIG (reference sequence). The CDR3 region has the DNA TGTGCCTCCCTTATCGCCAGGGAAGCTTTCTTT. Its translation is CASLIAREAFF. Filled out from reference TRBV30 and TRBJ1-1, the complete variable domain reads SQTIHQWPATLVQPVGSPLSLECTVEGTSNPNLYWYRQAAGRGLQLLFYSVGIGQISSEVPQNLSASRPQDRQFILSSKKLLLSDSGFYLCASLIAREAFFGQGTRLTVV.

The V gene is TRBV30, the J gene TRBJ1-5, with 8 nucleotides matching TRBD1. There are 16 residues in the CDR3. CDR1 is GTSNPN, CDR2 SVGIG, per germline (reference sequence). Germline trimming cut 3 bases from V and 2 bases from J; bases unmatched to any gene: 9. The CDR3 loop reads CAWRPRGGQGNQPQHF. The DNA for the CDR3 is TGTGCCTGGAGGCCTAGAGGGGGACAGGGCAATCAGCCCCAGCATTTT.

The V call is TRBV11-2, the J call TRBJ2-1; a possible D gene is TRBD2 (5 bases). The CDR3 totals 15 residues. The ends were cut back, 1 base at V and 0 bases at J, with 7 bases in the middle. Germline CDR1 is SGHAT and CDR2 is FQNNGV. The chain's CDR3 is CASSLAGSSYNEQFF. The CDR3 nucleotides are TGTGCCAGCAGCTTAGCGGGGAGCTCCTACAATGAGCAGTTCTTC.

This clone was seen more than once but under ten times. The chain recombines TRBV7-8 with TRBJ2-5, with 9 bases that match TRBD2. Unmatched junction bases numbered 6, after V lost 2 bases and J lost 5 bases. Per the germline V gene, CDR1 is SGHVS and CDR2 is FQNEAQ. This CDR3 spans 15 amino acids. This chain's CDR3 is CASSLLGGRVETQYF. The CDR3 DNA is TGTGCCAGCAGCTTATTGGGCGGGAGGGTGGAGACCCAGTACTTC.

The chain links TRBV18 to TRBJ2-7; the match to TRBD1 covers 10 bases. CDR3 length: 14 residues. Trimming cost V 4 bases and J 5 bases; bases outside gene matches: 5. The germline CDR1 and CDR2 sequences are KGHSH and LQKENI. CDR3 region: CASSLRTGGDEQYF. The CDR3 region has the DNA TGTGCCAGCTCACTTCGGACAGGGGGAGACGAGCAGTACTTC.

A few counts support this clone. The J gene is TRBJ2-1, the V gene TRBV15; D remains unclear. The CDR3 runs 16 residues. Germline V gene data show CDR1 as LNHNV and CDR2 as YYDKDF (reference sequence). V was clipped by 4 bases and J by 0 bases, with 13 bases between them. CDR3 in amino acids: CATSTPNPSSYNEQFF. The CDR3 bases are TGTGCCACCAGCACACCCAACCCGAGCTCCTACAATGAGCAGTTCTTC.

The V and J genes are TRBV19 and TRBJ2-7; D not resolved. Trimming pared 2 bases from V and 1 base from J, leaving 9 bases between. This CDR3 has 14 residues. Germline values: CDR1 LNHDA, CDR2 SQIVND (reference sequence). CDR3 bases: TGTGCCAGTAGTATACTGGTAACTTCCTACGAGCAGTACTTC. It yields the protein CASSILVTSYEQYF.

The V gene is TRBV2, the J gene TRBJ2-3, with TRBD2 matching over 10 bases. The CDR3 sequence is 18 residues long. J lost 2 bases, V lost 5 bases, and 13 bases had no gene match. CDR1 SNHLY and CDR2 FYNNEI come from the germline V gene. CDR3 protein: CASSLLGLAVGFTDTQYF. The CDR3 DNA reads TGTGCCAGCAGTTTACTCGGACTAGCGGTTGGATTCACAGATACGCAGTATTTT.

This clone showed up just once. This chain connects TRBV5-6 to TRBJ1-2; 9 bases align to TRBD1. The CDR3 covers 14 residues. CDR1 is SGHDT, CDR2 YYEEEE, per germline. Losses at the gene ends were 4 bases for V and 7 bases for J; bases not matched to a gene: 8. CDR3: CASSIRDREGGYTF. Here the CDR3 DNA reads TGTGCCAGCAGCATCCGGGACAGGGAGGGTGGCTACACCTTC.

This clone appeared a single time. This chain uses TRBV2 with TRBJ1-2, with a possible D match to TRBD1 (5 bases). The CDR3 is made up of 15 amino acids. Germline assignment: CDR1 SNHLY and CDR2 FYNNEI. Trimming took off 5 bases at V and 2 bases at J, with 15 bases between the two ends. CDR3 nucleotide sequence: TGTGCCAGCAGTCGCACAGGCGTCGCAAACTATGGCTACACCTTC. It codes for CASSRTGVANYGYTF.

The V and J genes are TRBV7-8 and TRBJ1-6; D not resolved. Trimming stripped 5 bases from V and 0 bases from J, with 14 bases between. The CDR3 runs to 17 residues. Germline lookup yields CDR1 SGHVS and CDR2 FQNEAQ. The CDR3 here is CASSPPLGSSYNSPLHF. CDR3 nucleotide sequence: TGTGCCAGCAGCCCCCCGTTGGGGAGCTCCTATAATTCACCCCTCCACTTT.

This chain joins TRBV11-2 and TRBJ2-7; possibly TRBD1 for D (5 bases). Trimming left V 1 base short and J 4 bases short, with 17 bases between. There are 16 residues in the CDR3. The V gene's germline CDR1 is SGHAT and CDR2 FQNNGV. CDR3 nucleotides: TGTGCCAGCAGCTTAGCGGCAGGGCCCTTCCTTTACGAGCAGTACTTC. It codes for CASSLAAGPFLYEQYF.

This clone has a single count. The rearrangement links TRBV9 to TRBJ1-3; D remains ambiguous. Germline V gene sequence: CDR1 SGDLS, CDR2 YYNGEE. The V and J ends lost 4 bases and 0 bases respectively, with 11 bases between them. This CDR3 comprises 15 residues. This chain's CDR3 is CASSLGGISGNTIYF. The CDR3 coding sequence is TGTGCCAGCAGCCTAGGAGGGATCTCTGGAAACACCATATATTTT.

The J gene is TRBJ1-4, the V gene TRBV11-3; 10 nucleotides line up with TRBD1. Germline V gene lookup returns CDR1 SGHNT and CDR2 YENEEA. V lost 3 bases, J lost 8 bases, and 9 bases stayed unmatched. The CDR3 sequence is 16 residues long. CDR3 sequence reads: CASSFFGTGAGEKLFF. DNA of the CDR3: TGTGCCAGCAGCTTTTTTGGGACAGGGGCGGGGGAAAAACTGTTTTTT.

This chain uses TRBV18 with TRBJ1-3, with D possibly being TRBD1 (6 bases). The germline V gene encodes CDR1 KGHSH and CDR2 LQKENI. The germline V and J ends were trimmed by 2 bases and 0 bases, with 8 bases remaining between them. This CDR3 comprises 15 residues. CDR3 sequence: CASSPNRDSGNTIYF. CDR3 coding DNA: TGTGCCAGCTCACCAAACAGGGACTCTGGAAACACCATATATTTT.

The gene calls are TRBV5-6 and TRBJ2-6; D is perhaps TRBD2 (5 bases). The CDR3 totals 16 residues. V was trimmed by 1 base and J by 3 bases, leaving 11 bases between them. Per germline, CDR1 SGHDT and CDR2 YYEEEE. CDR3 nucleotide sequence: TGTGCCAGCAGCTTGAGCCCCGGAGGTGGGGCCAACGTCCTGACTTTC. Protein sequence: CASSLSPGGGANVLTF.

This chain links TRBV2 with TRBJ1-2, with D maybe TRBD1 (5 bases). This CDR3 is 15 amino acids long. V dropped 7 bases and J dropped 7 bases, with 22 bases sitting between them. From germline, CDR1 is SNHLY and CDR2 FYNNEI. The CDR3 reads CASIPDRGGIGGYTF. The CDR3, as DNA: TGTGCCAGCATCCCCGACCGGGGGGGAATAGGTGGCTACACCTTC.

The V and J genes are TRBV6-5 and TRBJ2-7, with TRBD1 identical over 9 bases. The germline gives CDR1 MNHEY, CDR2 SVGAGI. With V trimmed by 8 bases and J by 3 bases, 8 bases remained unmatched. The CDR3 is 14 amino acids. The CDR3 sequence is CASAREGQGYEQYF. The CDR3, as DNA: TGTGCCAGCGCAAGAGAGGGACAGGGCTACGAGCAGTACTTC.

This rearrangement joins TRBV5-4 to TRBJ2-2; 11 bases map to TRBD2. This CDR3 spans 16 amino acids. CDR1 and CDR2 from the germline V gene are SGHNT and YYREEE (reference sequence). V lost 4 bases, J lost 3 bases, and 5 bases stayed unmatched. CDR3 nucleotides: TGTGCCAGCAGCGCGGGACTAGCGGCTGACACCGGGGAGCTGTTTTTT. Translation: CASSAGLAADTGELFF.

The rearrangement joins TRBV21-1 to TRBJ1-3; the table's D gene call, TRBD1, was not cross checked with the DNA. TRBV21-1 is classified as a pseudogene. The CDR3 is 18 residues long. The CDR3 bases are TGTGCCAGCACAAACAGGGGGCAACCACCCGACCCCGGAAACACCATATATTTT. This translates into CASTNRGQPPDPGNTIYF.

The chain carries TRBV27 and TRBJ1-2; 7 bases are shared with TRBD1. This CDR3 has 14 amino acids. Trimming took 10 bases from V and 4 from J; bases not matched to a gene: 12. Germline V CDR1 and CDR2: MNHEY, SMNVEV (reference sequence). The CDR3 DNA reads TGTGCCACCGGGGGGGGGACAGACATCTATGGCTACACCTTC. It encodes CATGGGTDIYGYTF.

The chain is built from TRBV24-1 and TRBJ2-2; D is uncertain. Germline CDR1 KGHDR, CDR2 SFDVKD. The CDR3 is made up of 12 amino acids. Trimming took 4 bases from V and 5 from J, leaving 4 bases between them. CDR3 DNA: TGTGCCACCAGTGAGACTACCGGGGAGCTGTTTTTT. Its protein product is CATSETTGELFF.

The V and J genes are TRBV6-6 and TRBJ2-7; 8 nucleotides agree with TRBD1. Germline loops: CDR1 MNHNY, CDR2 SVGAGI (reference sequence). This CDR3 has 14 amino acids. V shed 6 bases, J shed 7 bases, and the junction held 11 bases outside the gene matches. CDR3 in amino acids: CASRGDRSLGEQYF. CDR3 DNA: TGTGCCAGCAGGGGGGACAGGAGCCTTGGGGAGCAGTACTTC.

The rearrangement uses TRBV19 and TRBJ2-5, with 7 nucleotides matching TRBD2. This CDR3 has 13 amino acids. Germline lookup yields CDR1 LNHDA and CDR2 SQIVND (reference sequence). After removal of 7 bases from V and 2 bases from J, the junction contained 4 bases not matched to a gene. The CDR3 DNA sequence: TGTGCCAGTAAGGCTAGCGGTCAAGAGACCCAGTACTTC. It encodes CASKASGQETQYF.

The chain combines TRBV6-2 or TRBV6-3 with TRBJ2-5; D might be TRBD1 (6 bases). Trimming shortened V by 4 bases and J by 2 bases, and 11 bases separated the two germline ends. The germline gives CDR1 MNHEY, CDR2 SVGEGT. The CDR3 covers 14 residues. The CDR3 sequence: CASSSGTIQETQYF. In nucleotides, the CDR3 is TGTGCCAGCAGTTCCGGGACAATTCAAGAGACCCAGTACTTC.

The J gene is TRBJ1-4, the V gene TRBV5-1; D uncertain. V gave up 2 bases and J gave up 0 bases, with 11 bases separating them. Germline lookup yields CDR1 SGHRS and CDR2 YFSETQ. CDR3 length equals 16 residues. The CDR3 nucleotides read TGCGCCAGCAGCTTCCAGACGACTGCAACTAATGAAAAACTGTTTTTT. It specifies CASSFQTTATNEKLFF. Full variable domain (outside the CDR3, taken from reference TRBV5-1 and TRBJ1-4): KAGVTQTPRYLIKTRGQQVTLSCSPISGHRSVSWYQQTPGQGLQFLFEYFSETQRNKGNFPGRFSGRQFSNSRSEMNVSTLELGDSALYLCASSFQTTATNEKLFFGSGTQLSVL.

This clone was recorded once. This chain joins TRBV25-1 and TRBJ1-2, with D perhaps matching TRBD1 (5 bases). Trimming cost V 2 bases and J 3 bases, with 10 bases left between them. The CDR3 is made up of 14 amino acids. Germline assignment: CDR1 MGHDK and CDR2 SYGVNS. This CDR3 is CASSEGPGYYGYTF. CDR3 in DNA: TGTGCCAGCAGTGAAGGTCCAGGGTACTATGGCTACACCTTC.

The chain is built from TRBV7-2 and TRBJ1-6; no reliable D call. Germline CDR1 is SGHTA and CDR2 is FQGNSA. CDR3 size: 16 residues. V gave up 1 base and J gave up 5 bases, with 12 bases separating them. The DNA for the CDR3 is TGTGCCAGCAGCTTAGTATCGGGTTTGGATAATTCACCCCTCCACTTT. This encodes CASSLVSGLDNSPLHF.